One sample yielded the 10 T cell receptor beta chains listed below, sequenced in a study of T-cell reconstitution after alpha-beta-depleted transplantation in children listed by TCRdb under 2016. Library prep was done by PCR. Instrument on record: Illumina HiSeq 2500. Molecular barcoding was employed in the preparation of TCR libraries, with unique molecular identifiers being used to normalize TCRbeta repertoire quantification. TCRdb passed the public sequencing reads through fastp at Q25 and MiXCR, retaining productive beta sequences. CDR3 protein sequences are deduplicated, and each keeps its most common genes and DNA. A total of 300,000 to 350,000 distinct CDR3 sequences appear in this sample, 20% to 30% of them only once. The top ten constitute around 9.9% of the sample. This sample's treatment or condition label indicates: allogeneic hematopoietic cell transplantation with graft depleted of TCRalphabeta T cells and CD19 B cells.

Sequenced here: PBMCs, mostly from graft donor cells, sampled 180 days after TCRalphabeta/CD19-depleted stem cell transplant. These receptors all stem from a male patient younger than 18 who had a stem cell transplant for acute lymphoblastic leukemia, so the T cells may come from the graft donor.

The sample holds a few counts of this clonotype. CDR3 in amino acids: CASSPSADPRETQYF. In DNA form, the CDR3 reads TGCGCCAGCAGCCCAAGCGCCGACCCGAGGGAGACCCAGTACTTC. The chain links TRBV4-1 to TRBJ2-5; the D is unclear. Trimming removed 4 bases from V and 5 bases from J, with 17 bases in between. In germline, CDR1 is MGHRA, CDR2 YSYEKL. The CDR3 has 15 residues.

CDR3 nucleotide sequence: TGCGCCAGCAGCTTGTATGGGATCCCAATCTACGAGCAGTACTTC. This codes for CASSLYGIPIYEQYF. This chain connects TRBV5-1 to TRBJ2-7; D unclear. Germline V gene lookup returns CDR1 SGHRS and CDR2 YFSETQ. The CDR3 is 15 residues long. The V gene lost 1 base and the J gene lost 3 bases, with 14 bases spanning the gap.

There are a few counts of this clonotype. The chain couples TRBV13 to TRBJ2-5; D may match TRBD1 or TRBD2 (5 bases each). Germline CDR1 reads PRHDT; CDR2 reads FYEKMQ (reference sequence). Deletions cut 5 bases from V and 5 bases from J, with 15 bases between. The CDR3 is 14 amino acids. The CDR3 here is CASSPRFGGETQYF. CDR3 nucleotide sequence: TGTGCCAGCAGCCCTCGGTTTGGGGGTGAGACCCAGTACTTC.

The table lists this clonotype with a few counts. The V gene is TRBV27, the J gene TRBJ1-1; D is perhaps TRBD1 (6 bases). The CDR3 runs 15 residues. CDR1 is MNHEY, CDR2 SMNVEV, per germline (reference sequence). The V gene lost 2 bases and the J gene lost 4 bases, with 14 bases spanning the gap. The CDR3 DNA is TGTGCCAGCAGTTTAGACCAAGGGGGGCCCACTGAAGCTTTCTTT. Translated, it gives CASSLDQGGPTEAFF.

CDR3 region: CASSFPWSTDTQYF. CDR3 coding DNA: TGTGCCAGCAGCTTTCCTTGGTCCACAGATACGCAGTATTTT. The V call is TRBV5-4, the J call TRBJ2-3; no definite D call. Deletions cut 2 bases from V and 2 bases from J, with 9 bases between. The CDR3 is made up of 14 amino acids. The germline V gene has CDR1 SGHNT and CDR2 YYREEE (reference sequence).

This clonotype was seen only a few times. This sequence joins TRBV6-1 and TRBJ2-7; D remains unclear. This CDR3 contains 14 residues. Germline CDR1 MNHNS, CDR2 SASEGT. Between the trimmed V and J ends, which lost 5 bases and 2 bases, there was a span of 13 bases. The CDR3 loop is CASSPHYPPYEQYF. DNA for the CDR3: TGTGCCAGCAGTCCCCATTATCCCCCCTACGAGCAGTACTTC.

This clonotype is a singleton in its sample. V and J are TRBV7-9 and TRBJ2-2; D gene ambiguous. The V gene lost 5 bases and the J gene lost 5 bases, with 9 bases spanning the gap. Germline CDR1 is SEHNR and CDR2 is FQNEAQ (reference sequence). The CDR3 consists of 13 residues. The CDR3 region is CASSRVQTGELFF. The CDR3 DNA reads as TGTGCCAGCAGCCGAGTTCAGACCGGGGAGCTGTTTTTT.

This rearrangement joins TRBV20-1 to TRBJ2-4; D gene uncertain. This CDR3 has 14 residues. The V end lost 6 bases, the J end lost 0 bases, and 12 bases lay between the germline ends. Looked up from germline, CDR1 is DFQATT and CDR2 is SNEGSKA (reference sequence). The CDR3 protein is CSAHNYLAKNIQYF. The CDR3 DNA reads as TGCAGTGCACACAACTATCTAGCCAAAAACATTCAGTACTTC.

This clonotype appeared a few times. V and J are TRBV27 and TRBJ2-7; 7 bases agree with TRBD1. Germline lookup yields CDR1 MNHEY and CDR2 SMNVEV (reference sequence). The CDR3 covers 15 residues. Losses at the gene ends were 7 bases for V and 0 bases for J; bases not matched to a gene: 9. The CDR3 protein is CASKGKTGSSYEQYF. In DNA form, the CDR3 reads TGTGCCAGCAAGGGGAAGACAGGGAGCTCCTACGAGCAGTACTTC.

There are a few counts of this clonotype. This sequence joins TRBV7-9 and TRBJ1-2; no clear D. Trimming took 6 bases from V and 4 from J, leaving 18 bases between them. This CDR3 is built from 15 residues. The germline V gene has CDR1 SEHNR and CDR2 FQNEAQ (reference sequence). The CDR3: CASSRPLVDTYGYTF. The CDR3 bases are TGTGCCAGCAGTCGCCCCCTCGTCGACACCTATGGCTACACCTTC.